The present T cell receptor beta chain was sequenced within a study of blood T cells in healthy people across ages. Through a sample-barcoded 5' primer and a J-beta primer mix, a second PCR was run for 7 to 11 cycles. TCRdb called the 5' RACE reads again in MiXCR, with one record for every CDR3 protein. There are roughly 730,000 distinct CDR3 sequences in the sample; just over 55% occur only once, and 20% to 30% lies in the top ten. The CDR3 has 17 residues. J gave up 2 bases and V 1 base, and 7 bases lay outside the gene matches. CDR1 is SEHNR and CDR2 is FQNEAQ in the germline V gene (reference sequence). Whole-study findings and limits: Reliance upon unsorted PBMCs precluded definitive naive versus antigen-experienced comparison. Significant beta diversity loss was already apparent by age approximately 40, declining roughly linearly. A strong correlation between TCR beta diversity and naive T cell percentage was seen.

Comment on this clonotype: Its cognate antigen is unknown.

The study recruited healthy Caucasian donors from Russia who were aged about 6 to 90. This chain joins TRBV7-9 and TRBJ1-5, with 8 bases that match TRBD1. The sample taken for sequencing was blood. The clonotype comes from a man aged 35-49 years in good health. Here the CDR3 reads CASSLGSQGARNQPQHF. The DNA of the CDR3 is TGTGCCAGCAGCTTAGGGAGTCAGGGGGCACGCAATCAGCCCCAGCATTTT. The variable domain in full, with the rest retrieved from reference TRBV7-9 and TRBJ1-5, is DTGVSQNPRHKITKRGQNVTFRCDPISEHNRLYWYRQTLGQGPEFLTYFQNEAQLEKSRLLSDRFSAERPKGSFSTLEIQRTEQGDSAMYLCASSLGSQGARNQPQHFGDGTRLSIL.